Listed below are T cell receptor beta chains from one sample, sequenced in a study of cytomegalovirus exposure and HLA in healthy donors. Only in-frame clones appear in the TCRdb table, and some are missing; sequencing was by immunoSEQ multiplex PCR. The sample records over 150,000 clones, just under 80% being singletons. Source material: PBMCs. The receptors here all came from a woman between 45 and 60 years old in good health and CMV-seropositive. CDR3s include the opening cysteine and the closing phenylalanine or tryptophan. The D gene is left open where the match is weak. Clone size is stated in some rows and not others, as once, few, many or a class when expanded.

size | J | D | V | DNA | CDR3
NA | TRBJ1-6 | TRBD1 | TRBV5-1 | TGCGCCAGCATGGGGGGACAGGCCTTTAGCTCCTATAATTCACCCCTCCACTTT | CASMGGQAFSSYNSPLHF
NA | TRBJ1-4 | TRBD1 | TRBV14 | TGTGCCAGCAGCCAAGGAATCCGCAGACAGGGTGGGTTCGGAAAACTGTTTTTT | CASSQGIRRQGGFGKLFF
NA | TRBJ1-2 | TRBD1 | TRBV27 | TGTGCCAGCAGTTGGGACAGGGAGGGGGCTAAGACCTTC | CASSWDREGAKTF
NA | TRBJ2-5 | NA | TRBV18 | TGTGCCAGCTCACCCGAGACAGGTGAGGAAGAGACCCAGTACTTC | CASSPETGEEETQYF
NA | TRBJ2-7 | TRBD1 | TRBV5-8 | TGTGCCAGCAACCCCCGACAGGGGGGGGCTTACGAGCAGTACTTC | CASNPRQGGAYEQYF
NA | TRBJ2-3 | NA | TRBV9 | TGTGCCAGCAGCGTAGAGCCCGCGGGGCGGGGCACAGATACGCAGTATTTT | CASSVEPAGRGTDTQYF
few | TRBJ1-2 | NA | TRBV7-9 | TGTGCCAGCAGCATCGGACATCTCTCCTTC | CASSIGHLSF
NA | TRBJ2-2 | TRBD1 | TRBV10-1 | TGCGCCAGCAGTGAGCCGGGGCAGGGGGACACCGGGGAGCTGTTTTTT | CASSEPGQGDTGELFF
NA | TRBJ2-3 | NA | TRBV6-6 | TGTGCCAGCAGGAGGGCTAGCGTAGATACGCAGTATTTT | CASRRASVDTQYF
NA | TRBJ1-1 | TRBD1 | TRBV6-6 | TGTGCCAGCAGTTACTCGCGGGGGACAGGGAACACTGAAGCTTTCTTT | CASSYSRGTGNTEAFF
once | TRBJ1-5 | TRBD1 | TRBV27 | TGTGCCAGTTCACAGGGGTACAATCAGCCCCAGCATTTT | CASSQGYNQPQHF
NA | TRBJ1-2 | NA | TRBV5-1 | TGCGCCAGCAGCTTGGAAACAGGGAATAACTATGGCTACACCTTC | CASSLETGNNYGYTF
NA | TRBJ2-2 | TRBD1 | TRBV6-5 | TGTGCCAGCAGCCTCGACAGGGCAGGGGGGCTGTTTTTT | CASSLDRAGGLFF
NA | TRBJ2-6 | TRBD1 | TRBV7-8 | TGTGCCAGCAGCTTCCTCCCCGGACAGGCCTCTGGGGCCAACGTCCTGACTTTC | CASSFLPGQASGANVLTF
NA | TRBJ2-2 | NA | TRBV18 | TGTGCCAGCTCACCGCTTTCGGACGGGATTTCAGGCGGGGAGCTGTTTTTT | CASSPLSDGISGGELFF
NA | TRBJ1-2 | NA | TRBV7-2 | TGTGCCAGCAGCTTAGTGGCTCAGGGGACCTATGGCTACACCTTC | CASSLVAQGTYGYTF
NA | TRBJ1-1 | NA | TRBV6-8 | TGTGCCCCAGACAGTCAAAGCATGAACACTGAAGCTTTCTTT | CAPDSQSMNTEAFF
NA | TRBJ1-5 | NA | TRBV6-1 | TGTGCCAGCAGTGGCGGGACTTATAATCAGCCCCAGCATTTT | CASSGGTYNQPQHF
NA | TRBJ1-1 | NA | TRBV5-4 | TGTGCCAGCAGCCTGACAGGAGTCACTGAAGCTTTCTTT | CASSLTGVTEAFF
few | TRBJ2-1 | TRBD2 | TRBV7-9 | TGTGCCAGCAGCTTAAACCCCGGTCTAGCGGGAGTATACAATGAGCAGTTCTTC | CASSLNPGLAGVYNEQFF
NA | TRBJ2-4 | TRBD1 | TRBV30 | TGTGCCTGGAGTGTAGGTCGGACAGGAGGTAACCCAAACAGTCAGTACTTC | CAWSVGRTGGNPNSQYF
NA | TRBJ2-7 | NA | TRBV4-3 | TGCGCCAGCAGCCAAGATCCCGGACTGCAGTACTTC | CASSQDPGLQYF
few | TRBJ1-1 | NA | TRBV21-1 | TGTGCCAGCAGCAAAGGGGGGAGGAATGAAGCTTTCTTT | CASSKGGRNEAFF
NA | TRBJ1-6 | TRBD1 | TRBV12-5 | TGTGCTAGCCACAGGGACAGTAATTCACCCCTCCACTTT | CASHRDSNSPLHF
NA | TRBJ1-4 | TRBD1 | TRBV5-8 | TGTGCCAGCAGCTTGGGTGCCAGGGGGAGGAATGAAAAACTGTTTTTT | CASSLGARGRNEKLFF
NA | TRBJ2-1 | TRBD2 | TRBV7-2 | TGTGCCAGCAGCTTAGGACTAGCATACAATGAGCAGTTCTTC | CASSLGLAYNEQFF
NA | TRBJ1-1 | NA | TRBV11-2 | TGTGCCAGCAGCTTATCCGAGGTCGGGCGTGTTGCGGGTGAAGCTTTCTTT | CASSLSEVGRVAGEAFF
NA | TRBJ1-2 | TRBD1 | TRBV27 | TGTGCCAGCAGAGACCGGGACAGCTATGAGGATCTATATGGCTACACCTTC | CASRDRDSYEDLYGYTF
NA | TRBJ1-2 | NA | TRBV6-1 | TGTGCCAGCAGTATCCGGGAGCTAGGCTACACCTTC | CASSIRELGYTF
few | TRBJ1-2 | TRBD1 | TRBV5-1 | TGCGCCAGCAGCCCCACGACAGGGGGAACATATTTCTATGGCTACACCTTC | CASSPTTGGTYFYGYTF
NA | TRBJ1-2 | NA | TRBV19 | TGTGCCAGTAGTCTGACGACTTCTAACTATGGCTACACCTTC | CASSLTTSNYGYTF
once | TRBJ2-5 | NA | TRBV9 | TGTGCCAGCAGCGTAGGGAGCGGTCAAGAGACCCAGTACTTC | CASSVGSGQETQYF
NA | TRBJ2-1 | NA | TRBV27 | TGTGCCAGCAGTTTTGACAGAACGGGCTATTACAATGAGCAGTTCTTC | CASSFDRTGYYNEQFF
NA | TRBJ1-2 | TRBD1 | TRBV11-2 | TGTGCCAGCAGCTTAGGGGGACAGGGGAACTATGGCTACACCTTC | CASSLGGQGNYGYTF
NA | TRBJ2-5 | TRBD2 | TRBV12-5 | TGTGCTAGTGGTCAGGGACTAGCGGGGGAAGAGACCCAGTACTTC | CASGQGLAGEETQYF
NA | TRBJ2-2 | NA | TRBV18 | TGTGCCAGCTCACAGACAGACACCGGGGAGCTGTTTTTT | CASSQTDTGELFF